The 5 T cell receptor beta chains in this list originate from one sample, sequenced in a study of CD8 T cells in ankylosing spondylitis. TCRdb analysed the 5' RACE reads with MiXCR anew, one entry per CDR3 protein. The sample holds tens of thousands of distinct CDR3 sequences, around 2.8% seen once. Sequences were obtained from blood, either unsorted or a sorted T cell fraction (not recorded which). The receptors stem from a male donor with ankylosing spondylitis or in good health (not recorded which).

This clonotype was recorded at least ten times. The chain recombines TRBV9 with TRBJ1-5, with TRBD1 identical over 7 bases. The germline V gene encodes CDR1 SGDLS and CDR2 YYNGEE. The CDR3 totals 15 residues. Trimming removed 5 bases from V and 2 bases from J; junction bases left unmatched: 7. CDR3 amino acids: CASSLEGTGNQPQHF. The CDR3 DNA reads as TGTGCCAGCAGTTTAGAGGGGACAGGCAATCAGCCCCAGCATTTT.

In this sample, this clonotype turned up many times. The chain employs TRBV9 and TRBJ1-5; TRBD1 is a possible D gene (5 bases). Germline CDR1 and CDR2: SGDLS and YYNGEE. The CDR3 loop spans 15 amino acids. V dropped 4 bases and J dropped 0 bases, with 11 bases sitting between them. Here the CDR3 DNA reads TGTGCCAGCAGCCCGGGGCAGGGTAGCAATCAGCCCCAGCATTTT. Translation: CASSPGQGSNQPQHF.

This clonotype was picked up many times. This rearrangement joins TRBV9 to TRBJ2-5; 12 positions match TRBD2. The CDR3 is made up of 18 amino acids. V lost 2 bases and J lost 7; bases outside the gene matches: 15. Per germline, CDR1 SGDLS and CDR2 YYNGEE. The CDR3 DNA is TGTGCCAGCAGCGTGGGGCTAGCGGGAGGGCCTAAGCTCGTGACCCAGTACTTC. Translating gives CASSVGLAGGPKLVTQYF.

This clonotype was picked up many times. The V and J genes are TRBV9 and TRBJ2-7; D might be TRBD2 (5 bases). V lost 0 bases and J lost 4, with 11 bases in between. The CDR3 contains 14 residues. Germline V gene sequence: CDR1 SGDLS, CDR2 YYNGEE. The CDR3 loop is CASSVGGPPYEQYF. The CDR3 DNA reads TGTGCCAGCAGCGTAGGCGGGCCGCCGTACGAGCAGTACTTC.

The table lists this clonotype with a few counts. This may arise from a read error, as a much more abundant clone is one base away. V and J are TRBV9 and TRBJ2-3, with unresolved D. Germline CDR1 and CDR2: SGDLS and YYNGEE. The CDR3 covers 15 residues. In nucleotides, the CDR3 is TGTGCCAGCAGCGTAGTGAGTAGCAACACAGATATGCAGTATTTT. It yields the protein CASSVVSSNTDMQYF.